This T cell receptor beta chain was captured in a study of OX40 agonist ivuxolimab in advanced cancers. Study-level information: Hepatocellular carcinoma, melanoma, renal cell or head and neck cancer occurred in dose-escalation patients. Notes on the study in general: The study did not work out the antigen specificity of the expanded peripheral T cells. In the 0.1 to 3.0 mg/kg range, CD4+ and CD8+ blood T cells had expanded clonally by week 6. Some nonresponders also had low normalized T-cell clonal expansion.

This CDR3 is 14 amino acids long. Looked up from germline, CDR1 is MNHEY and CDR2 is SMNVEV (reference sequence). The V gene lost 3 bases and the J gene lost 2 bases, with 8 bases spanning the gap. Notes on this clone: Antigen: not known.

Produced via immunoSEQ multiplex PCR; TCRdb's table is partial and in-frame only. The sample includes 50,000 or so clones, approximately 75% of them seen just once. Sequencing used CD4+ or CD8+ T cells sorted from blood, obtained in a trial of the OX40 agonist ivuxolimab. The chain joins TRBV27 to TRBJ1-5; D gene uncertain. This clonotype was sampled from an adult with an advanced solid tumor such as melanoma, head and neck, liver or kidney cancer. The CDR3 region has the DNA TGTGCCAGCAGTTTCCTCGGGGGCAATCAGCCCCAGCATTTT. This gives the protein CASSFLGGNQPQHF.